This T cell receptor (beta chain) was recovered during a study of chemoradiotherapy in HPV16-positive cancers. TCRdb's copy holds only in-frame clones and misses some; the assay was immunoSEQ multiplex PCR. This sample has about 20,000 clones, with over 85% found just once. Per the germline V gene, CDR1 is GTSNPN and CDR2 is SVGIG (reference sequence). This CDR3 is 15 amino acids long. Between the trimmed V and J ends, which lost 0 bases and 6 bases, there was a span of 15 bases. This specimen consisted of blood, obtained from a patient who underwent chemoradiotherapy. This sequence was found in a human donor with HPV-associated anogenital cancer. The rearrangement links TRBV30 to TRBJ1-5, with a weak D call TRBD1 (6 bases). CDR3 in DNA: TGTGCCTGGAGTGTACTGGACAGTCCTGGTCAGCCCCAGCATTTT. Translating gives CAWSVLDSPGQPQHF. Combining the CDR3 with reference TRBV30 and TRBJ1-5 gives the whole variable domain SQTIHQWPATLVQPVGSPLSLECTVEGTSNPNLYWYRQAAGRGLQLLFYSVGIGQISSEVPQNLSASRPQDRQFILSSKKLLLSDSGFYLCAWSVLDSPGQPQHFGDGTRLSIL.